The 19 T cell receptor beta chains presented below share a single source sample, sequenced in a study of T cell changes during pregnancy in multiple sclerosis. TCRdb's copy holds only in-frame clones and misses some; the assay was immunoSEQ multiplex PCR. The profile shows around 56,000 clones, 89% of them singletons. This sample comprised peripheral blood, obtained after pregnancy. The receptor set was obtained from a female donor with multiple sclerosis, enrolled in a pregnancy study.

The chain has TRBV11-2 and TRBJ1-4, with D unclear. V shed 5 bases and J shed 0 bases, with 13 bases lying between them. CDR1 and CDR2 from the germline V gene are SGHAT and FQNNGV. The CDR3 has 16 amino acids. The CDR3 sequence: CASSPFPSATNEKLFF. CDR3 DNA sequence: TGTGCCAGCAGCCCCTTCCCCAGTGCAACTAATGAAAAACTGTTTTTT.

This sequence joins TRBV30 and TRBJ1-4, with 9 bases identical to TRBD1. This CDR3 region has 15 residues. V was pared by 3 bases and J by 8 bases, with 10 bases of the junction left unmatched. Germline V lookup: CDR1 GTSNPN, CDR2 SVGIG (reference sequence). CDR3 sequence: CAWSVMGQGWEKLFF. DNA of the CDR3: TGTGCCTGGAGCGTAATGGGACAGGGTTGGGAAAAACTGTTTTTT.

The chain uses TRBV7-3 and TRBJ2-7; 7 bases align to TRBD2. V was pared by 1 base and J by 4 bases, with 7 bases of the junction left unmatched. CDR3 size: 15 residues. Germline CDR1 and CDR2: SGHTA and FQGTGA. The CDR3, as DNA: TGTGCCAGCAGCTTAAACGCGGGGGACGGGTACGAGCAGTACTTC. This translates into CASSLNAGDGYEQYF.

As DNA, the CDR3 is TGTGCCAGTCTTGGGCCGGGACAAACACCCTTTGAAGGCTACACCTTC. Translated: CASLGPGQTPFEGYTF. J is TRBJ1-2 and V is TRBV19; D possibly corresponds to TRBD1 (6 bases). The CDR3 consists of 16 residues. V was pared by 8 bases and J by 8 bases, with 27 bases between. The germline V gene has CDR1 LNHDA and CDR2 SQIVND (reference sequence).

The V gene is TRBV11-1, the J gene TRBJ2-1; 7 nucleotides agree with TRBD2. The length of the CDR3 is 16 residues. Losses at the gene ends were 5 bases for V and 3 bases for J; bases not matched to a gene: 10. Per germline, CDR1 SGHAT and CDR2 FQDESV (reference sequence). CDR3 sequence: CASSPWGGGGYNEQFF. The CDR3 nucleotides are TGTGCCAGCAGCCCCTGGGGGGGAGGAGGCTACAATGAGCAGTTCTTC.

V usage is TRBV11-3 and J usage is TRBJ1-5, with unresolved D. CDR1 and CDR2 (germline): SGHNT, YENEEA. Trimming stripped 0 bases from V and 0 bases from J, with 3 bases between. The CDR3 length is 14 residues. The CDR3 DNA follows: TGTGCCAGCAGCTTAGACCATAGCAATCAGCCCCAGCATTTT. This encodes CASSLDHSNQPQHF.

This chain joins TRBV5-7 and TRBJ1-5, with D possibly being TRBD1 (5 bases). TRBV5-7 is given ORF status, its function remaining uncertain. CDR3 size: 17 residues. V lost 3 bases, J lost 6 bases, and 22 bases lay in between. CDR3 sequence (DNA): TGTGCCAGCAGCTCGGAAAATGACAGCGGGAGGGGTCAGCCCCAGCATTTT. Its protein product is CASSSENDSGRGQPQHF.

CDR3 sequence reads: CATAQAGRDQPQHF. CDR3 DNA: TGTGCCACTGCCCAAGCAGGGAGGGACCAGCCCCAGCATTTT. The chain couples TRBV15 to TRBJ1-5; maybe TRBD1 (5 bases). The germline V gene has CDR1 LNHNV and CDR2 YYDKDF (reference sequence). There are 14 residues in the CDR3. Trimming took 9 bases from V and 7 from J, leaving 19 bases between them.

CDR3 amino acids: CASSFRDQGTNEKLFF. DNA of the CDR3: TGTGCCAGCAGCTTTCGGGACCAGGGGACTAATGAAAAACTGTTTTTT. The gene calls are TRBV5-6 and TRBJ1-4; possibly TRBD1 for D (6 bases). Germline CDR1 and CDR2: SGHDT and YYEEEE. The CDR3 spans 16 residues. Trimming removed 2 bases at V and 2 bases at J, with 13 bases between.

This clone was seen only once. The chain joins TRBV19 to TRBJ1-2; 10 bases are shared with TRBD1. The CDR3 has 16 amino acids. Germline V gene lookup returns CDR1 LNHDA and CDR2 SQIVND (reference sequence). The ends lost 4 bases at V and 2 bases at J; junction bases unmatched: 7. The CDR3 bases are TGTGCCAGTAGTACACCGGGACAGGGGACCAACTATGGCTACACCTTC. It codes for CASSTPGQGTNYGYTF.

This chain links TRBV10-3 with TRBJ2-5; 12 bases are shared with TRBD2. V lost 4 bases and J lost 8; bases outside the gene matches: 5. CDR1 is ENHRY, CDR2 SYGVKD, per germline. CDR3 size: 14 residues. CDR3 amino acids: CAISGLAGVGTQYF. CDR3 coding DNA: TGTGCCATCAGTGGACTAGCGGGGGTAGGAACCCAGTACTTC.

The chain uses TRBV6-1 and TRBJ2-7, with 9 bases fitting TRBD2. Germline CDR1 MNHNS, CDR2 SASEGT. The CDR3 has 15 residues. With 1 base clipped from V and 2 bases from J, the junction kept 3 bases outside the gene matches. The CDR3 loop is CASSEEVAGAYEQYF. CDR3 nucleotide sequence: TGTGCCAGCAGTGAAGAGGTAGCGGGGGCCTACGAGCAGTACTTC.

The rearrangement uses TRBV30 and TRBJ1-3, with D maybe TRBD1 (5 bases). Per germline, CDR1 GTSNPN and CDR2 SVGIG (reference sequence). V was pared by 4 bases and J by 2 bases, with 9 bases between. This CDR3 region has 13 residues. CDR3 region: CAWNGGTGNTIYF. DNA of the CDR3: TGTGCCTGGAACGGGGGGACTGGAAACACCATATATTTT.

This chain connects TRBV6-1 to TRBJ2-5; 10 positions agree with TRBD2. Germline values: CDR1 MNHNS, CDR2 SASEGT. Germline trimming cut 0 bases from V and 4 bases from J; bases unmatched to any gene: 11. CDR3 size: 18 residues. CDR3 bases: TGTGCCAGCAGTGAAGCGCTTCGGAGCGGGGGGGCAGGAGAGACCCAGTACTTC. Amino acids: CASSEALRSGGAGETQYF.

V is TRBV7-9 and J is TRBJ2-5; D possibly corresponds to TRBD2 (6 bases). Trimming cost V 7 bases and J 5 bases, with 11 bases left between them. Germline lookup yields CDR1 SEHNR and CDR2 FQNEAQ (reference sequence). This CDR3 is 12 amino acids long. The DNA of the CDR3 is TGTGCCAGCATGGAACGGGAGGAGACCCAGTACTTC. Its protein product is CASMEREETQYF.

The chain carries TRBV19 and TRBJ2-2; maybe TRBD2 (5 bases). Germline CDR1 and CDR2: LNHDA and SQIVND (reference sequence). The CDR3 spans 17 residues. The V end was cut by 3 bases, the J end by 7 bases, with 21 bases between. The CDR3 region is CASSIIIRASRNGELFF. CDR3 sequence (DNA): TGTGCCAGTAGTATTATAATTAGGGCTAGCAGAAACGGGGAGCTGTTTTTT.

This clone came up once. The V call is TRBV7-2, the J call TRBJ2-3; perhaps TRBD2 as D (5 bases). V lost 3 bases, J lost 1 base, and 11 bases lay in between. Germline CDR1 is SGHTA and CDR2 is FQGNSA. This CDR3 is 15 amino acids long. CDR3 sequence: CASSFPSGRTDTQYF. The CDR3 nucleotides read TGTGCCAGCAGCTTTCCGAGCGGCCGCACAGATACGCAGTATTTT.

This chain joins TRBV7-2 and TRBJ2-7; 8 bases are shared with TRBD2. After removal of 1 base from V and 2 bases from J, the junction contained 7 bases not matched to a gene. The CDR3 is made up of 16 amino acids. CDR1 SGHTA and CDR2 FQGNSA come from the germline V gene. CDR3 amino acids: CASSLGGRRGAYEQYF. CDR3 nucleotides: TGTGCCAGCAGCTTAGGAGGCCGGCGGGGGGCCTACGAGCAGTACTTC.

The V gene is TRBV18, the J gene TRBJ2-5; 7 nucleotides align to TRBD2. The V and J ends lost 2 bases and 2 bases, in that order; junction bases with no gene match: 5. Germline CDR1 and CDR2: KGHSH and LQKENI. The length of the CDR3 is 15 residues. CDR3 sequence: CASSPFLAAQETQYF. DNA of the CDR3: TGTGCCAGCTCACCATTTCTAGCGGCGCAAGAGACCCAGTACTTC. Looking up the rest from reference TRBV18 and TRBJ2-5 gives the full variable domain: NAGVMQNPRHLVRRRGQEARLRCSPMKGHSHVYWYRQLPEEGLKFMVYLQKENIIDESGMPKERFSAEFPKEGPSILRIQQVVRGDSAAYFCASSPFLAAQETQYFGPGTRLLVL.